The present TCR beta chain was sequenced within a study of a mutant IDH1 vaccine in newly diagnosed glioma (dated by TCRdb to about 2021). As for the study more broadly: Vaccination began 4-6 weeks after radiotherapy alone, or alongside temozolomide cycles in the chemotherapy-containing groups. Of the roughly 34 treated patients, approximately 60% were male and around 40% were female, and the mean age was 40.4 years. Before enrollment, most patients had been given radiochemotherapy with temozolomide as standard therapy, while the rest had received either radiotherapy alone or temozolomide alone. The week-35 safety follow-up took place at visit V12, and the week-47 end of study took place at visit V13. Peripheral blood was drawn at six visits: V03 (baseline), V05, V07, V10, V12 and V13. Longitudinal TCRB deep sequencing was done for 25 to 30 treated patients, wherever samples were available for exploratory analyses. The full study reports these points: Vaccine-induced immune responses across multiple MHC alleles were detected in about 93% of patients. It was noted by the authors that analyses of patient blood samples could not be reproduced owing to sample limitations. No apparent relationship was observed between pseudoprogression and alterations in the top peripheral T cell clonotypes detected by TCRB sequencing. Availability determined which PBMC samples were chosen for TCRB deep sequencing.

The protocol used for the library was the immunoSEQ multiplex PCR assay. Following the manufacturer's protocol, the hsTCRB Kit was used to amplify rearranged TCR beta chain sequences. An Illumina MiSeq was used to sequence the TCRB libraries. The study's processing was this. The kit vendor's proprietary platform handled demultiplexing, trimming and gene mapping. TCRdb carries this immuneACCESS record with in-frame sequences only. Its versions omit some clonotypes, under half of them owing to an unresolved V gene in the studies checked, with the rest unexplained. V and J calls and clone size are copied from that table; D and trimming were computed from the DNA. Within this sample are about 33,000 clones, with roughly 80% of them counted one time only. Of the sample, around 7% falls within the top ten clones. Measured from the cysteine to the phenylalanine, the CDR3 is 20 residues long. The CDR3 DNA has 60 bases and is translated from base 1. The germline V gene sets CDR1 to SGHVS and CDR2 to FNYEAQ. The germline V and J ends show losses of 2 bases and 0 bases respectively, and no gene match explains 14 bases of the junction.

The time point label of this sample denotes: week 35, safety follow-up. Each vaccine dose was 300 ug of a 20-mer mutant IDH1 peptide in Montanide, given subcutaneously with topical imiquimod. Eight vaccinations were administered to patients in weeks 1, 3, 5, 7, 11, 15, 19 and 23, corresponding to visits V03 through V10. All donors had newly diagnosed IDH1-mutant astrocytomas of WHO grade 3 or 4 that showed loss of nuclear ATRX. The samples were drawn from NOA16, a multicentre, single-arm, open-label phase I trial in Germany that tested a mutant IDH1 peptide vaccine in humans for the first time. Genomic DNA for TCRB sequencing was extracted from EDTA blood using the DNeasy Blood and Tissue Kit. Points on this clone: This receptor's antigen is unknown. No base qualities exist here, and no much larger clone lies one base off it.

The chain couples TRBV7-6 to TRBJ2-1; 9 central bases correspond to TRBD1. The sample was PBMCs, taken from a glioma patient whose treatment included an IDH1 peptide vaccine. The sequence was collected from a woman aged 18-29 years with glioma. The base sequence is TGTGCCAGCAGCTTACCCCAGGACAGGGGAAAGGGGAGCTCCTACAATGAGCAGTTCTTC. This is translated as CASSLPQDRGKGSSYNEQFF.